A single sample gave rise to the 24 T cell receptor beta chains below, sequenced in a study of cytomegalovirus exposure and HLA in healthy donors. Vbeta (60) and Jbeta (13) primers were used in the PCR. Libraries were prepared by immunoSEQ multiplex PCR; TCRdb keeps only in-frame clonotypes and omits some of them. This sample yields some 140,000 clones, of which approximately 80% are seen a single time; around 2.2% belongs to the top ten. The sequenced sample consisted of PBMCs. The receptor set was obtained from a man younger than 40 in good health and CMV-seronegative.

The CDR3 sequence: CAWGQGAYYGYTF. In DNA, the CDR3 is TGTGCCTGGGGACAGGGGGCATACTATGGCTACACCTTC. The rearrangement joins TRBV30 to TRBJ1-2; TRBD1 matches 11 bases. Germline V gene lookup returns CDR1 GTSNPN and CDR2 SVGIG (reference sequence). V lost 5 bases and J lost 3; bases outside the gene matches: 2. The CDR3 runs to 13 residues.

The genes are TRBV10-2 and TRBJ2-1; no definite D call. V lost 4 bases and J 2 bases, leaving 6 bases between the germline ends. Germline loops: CDR1 WSHSY, CDR2 SAAADI. The length of the CDR3 is 13 residues. CDR3 DNA: TGCGCCAGCAGTGGACTTACCTACAATGAGCAGTTCTTC. This translates into CASSGLTYNEQFF.

The chain employs TRBV18 and TRBJ2-1; D possibly corresponds to TRBD1 (6 bases). The CDR3 spans 15 residues. CDR1 and CDR2 (germline): KGHSH, LQKENI. V dropped 2 bases and J dropped 2 bases, with 10 bases sitting between them. CDR3 region: CASSPSGGPYNEQFF. The CDR3 nucleotides are TGTGCCAGCTCACCAAGTGGGGGCCCCTACAATGAGCAGTTCTTC.

V and J are TRBV5-1 and TRBJ2-3; D unclear. This CDR3 spans 14 amino acids. V was trimmed by 0 bases and J by 2 bases, leaving 7 bases between them. Germline V lookup: CDR1 SGHRS, CDR2 YFSETQ. This chain's CDR3 is CASSLVDNTDTQYF. The DNA for the CDR3 is TGCGCCAGCAGCTTGGTAGACAACACAGATACGCAGTATTTT.

Comments on this clone: Other DNA sequences of this sample code for an identical CDR3. The chain recombines TRBV19 with TRBJ2-1, with TRBD2 matching over 11 bases. The junction had 4 bases not matched to a gene; V was cut back by 5 bases and J by 7 bases. Germline CDR1 and CDR2: LNHDA and SQIVND (reference sequence). The CDR3 length is 14 residues. CDR3 loop: CASSLAGGRNEQFF. Written as DNA, the CDR3 is TGTGCCAGTAGTCTAGCGGGAGGTAGGAATGAGCAGTTCTTC.

DNA of the CDR3: TGTGCCAGCAGCTTCGGGCGGGGAACCTACGAGCAGTACTTC. Amino acid sequence: CASSFGRGTYEQYF. J is TRBJ2-7 and V is TRBV5-4; TRBD2 might be the D (6 bases). Trimming took off 2 bases at V and 2 bases at J, with 11 bases between the two ends. This CDR3 is 14 amino acids long. Germline assignment: CDR1 SGHNT and CDR2 YYREEE (reference sequence).

V usage is TRBV7-8 and J usage is TRBJ2-7; no firm D call. This CDR3 has 16 residues. Germline V gene data show CDR1 as SGHVS and CDR2 as FQNEAQ. V shed 9 bases and J shed 2 bases, with 23 bases lying between them. The CDR3 DNA reads TGTGCCAGTGCCCTTGGCCCCGGCAGGCGAACCTACGAGCAGTACTTC. Its translation is CASALGPGRRTYEQYF.

The V gene is TRBV6-1, the J gene TRBJ2-7; 12 bases line up with TRBD2. Germline V CDR1 and CDR2: MNHNS, SASEGT. The CDR3 has 14 amino acids. V gave up 4 bases and J gave up 2 bases; unmatched junction bases: 0. The CDR3 bases are TGTGCCAGCAGTGGACTAGCGGGAGCCTACGAGCAGTACTTC. This gives the protein CASSGLAGAYEQYF.

The chain links TRBV5-6 to TRBJ1-3; the match to TRBD1 covers 12 bases. The J call may be wrong; the DNA end is better matched by TRBJ2-2. The CDR3 covers 16 residues. CDR1 and CDR2 (germline): SGHDT, YYEEEE. The CDR3 sequence is CASSLVGQGAIGELFF. The DNA of the CDR3 is TGTGCCAGCAGCTTGGTGGGACAGGGGGCGATCGGGGAGCTGTTTTTT.

This sequence joins TRBV5-1 and TRBJ2-2; the D gene is possibly TRBD1 (6 bases). The CDR3 covers 16 residues. Germline CDR1 is SGHRS and CDR2 is YFSETQ. Trimming removed 0 bases from V and 5 bases from J, with 14 bases in between. The CDR3 reads CASSLVSGGGTGELFF. The CDR3, as DNA: TGCGCCAGCAGCTTGGTATCTGGGGGCGGTACCGGGGAGCTGTTTTTT.

The chain employs TRBV18 and TRBJ1-1; 8 bases are shared with TRBD1. This CDR3 has 15 amino acids. CDR1 is KGHSH, CDR2 LQKENI, per germline. Unmatched junction bases numbered 6, after V lost 1 base and J lost 5 bases. The CDR3 protein is CASSPQTGVKTEAFF. In DNA form, the CDR3 reads TGTGCCAGCTCACCACAGACAGGGGTTAAGACTGAAGCTTTCTTT.

J is TRBJ1-2 and V is TRBV28, with 7 bases that match TRBD1. The ends lost 5 bases at V and 4 bases at J; junction bases unmatched: 4. CDR3 length: 13 residues. Germline loops: CDR1 MDHEN, CDR2 SYDVKM. CDR3 sequence: CASSRQGFYGYTF. The CDR3 DNA reads TGTGCCAGCAGTCGACAGGGCTTCTATGGCTACACCTTC.

The chain has TRBV19 and TRBJ1-2; a weak D match, TRBD1 (6 bases). The CDR3 contains 12 residues. Germline V gene data show CDR1 as LNHDA and CDR2 as SQIVND (reference sequence). Trimming shortened V by 7 bases and J by 8 bases, and 14 bases separated the two germline ends. CDR3: CASNAGAVGYTF. The CDR3 nucleotides read TGTGCCAGTAATGCAGGGGCAGTGGGCTACACCTTC.

The chain employs TRBV28 and TRBJ1-3; D uncertain. With 5 bases removed from V and 0 bases from J, the gap between germline ends came to 8 bases. The CDR3 is 14 amino acids. In germline, CDR1 is MDHEN, CDR2 SYDVKM. The DNA of the CDR3 is TGTGCCAGCAGTGACACGAGCTCTGGAAACACCATATATTTT. As protein: CASSDTSSGNTIYF.

This clone has a handful of counts. This chain joins TRBV29-1 and TRBJ2-3, with 9 bases that match TRBD1. V gave up 6 bases and J gave up 2 bases; unmatched junction bases: 3. The germline CDR1 and CDR2 sequences are SQVTM and ANQGSEA. The CDR3 is made up of 13 amino acids. This CDR3 is CSVGTGLTDTQYF. The CDR3 coding sequence is TGCAGCGTCGGGACAGGGCTCACAGATACGCAGTATTTT.

This chain uses TRBV5-6 with TRBJ1-2, with 7 bases matching TRBD1. Germline trimming cut 3 bases from V and 4 bases from J; bases unmatched to any gene: 3. CDR3 length: 13 residues. Germline CDR1 reads SGHDT; CDR2 reads YYEEEE. CDR3 DNA: TGTGCCAGCAGCTGGGACAGATCCTATGGCTACACCTTC. Encoded protein: CASSWDRSYGYTF.

The genes are TRBV5-1 and TRBJ1-1, with D possibly being TRBD1 (6 bases). V dropped 5 bases and J dropped 7 bases, with 15 bases sitting between them. The CDR3 totals 13 residues. Germline V lookup: CDR1 SGHRS, CDR2 YFSETQ. The CDR3: CASSSQGFGEAFF. In DNA, the CDR3 is TGCGCCAGCAGTTCACAGGGTTTCGGTGAAGCTTTCTTT.

The J gene is TRBJ1-2, the V gene TRBV2, with 10 bases identical to TRBD1. Per the germline V gene, CDR1 is SNHLY and CDR2 is FYNNEI. The trim removed 6 bases at V and 3 bases at J, leaving 7 bases unmatched. The CDR3 covers 15 residues. CDR3 nucleotides: TGTGCCAGCAGCTTGGGGACAGGGGCTCACTATGGCTACACCTTC. Translation gives CASSLGTGAHYGYTF.

CDR3 residues: CASSYLGQNEAFF. The CDR3, as DNA: TGTGCCAGCAGTTACTTGGGACAGAATGAAGCTTTCTTT. The chain uses TRBV6-5 and TRBJ1-1; 7 bases align to TRBD1. Trimming removed 1 base from V and 7 bases from J; junction bases left unmatched: 3. The length of the CDR3 is 13 residues. From germline, CDR1 is MNHEY and CDR2 SVGAGI.

V and J are TRBV11-2 and TRBJ1-5; D may be TRBD1 (5 bases). Trimming took 3 bases from V and 5 from J, leaving 14 bases between them. The germline V gene encodes CDR1 SGHAT and CDR2 FQNNGV. The CDR3 has 15 residues. CDR3 region: CASSLAGRSDQPQHF. Written as DNA, the CDR3 is TGTGCCAGCAGCTTGGCAGGGCGGTCGGATCAGCCCCAGCATTTT.

The J gene is TRBJ1-1, the V gene TRBV5-6; D remains ambiguous. The germline V gene encodes CDR1 SGHDT and CDR2 YYEEEE. The CDR3 covers 14 residues. V lost 5 bases to trimming and J lost 1 base, with 12 bases between them. The CDR3 nucleotides are TGTGCCAGCAGTCGTTTATTATGGAACACTGAAGCTTTCTTT. This codes for CASSRLLWNTEAFF.

This clone is a singleton in its sample. The chain is built from TRBV10-1 and TRBJ1-3; D unresolved. Trimming cost V 4 bases and J 0 bases, with 10 bases left between them. This CDR3 region has 15 residues. Germline-derived CDR1 and CDR2 are WNHNN and SYGVQD (reference sequence). The CDR3 here is CASSVGGISGNTIYF. DNA for the CDR3: TGCGCCAGCAGTGTTGGCGGGATCTCTGGAAACACCATATATTTT.

This chain joins TRBV7-7 and TRBJ2-1; 7 nucleotides match TRBD1. The CDR3 covers 13 residues. Germline V gene data show CDR1 as SSHAT and CDR2 as FNYEAQ (reference sequence). With 4 bases clipped from V and 7 bases from J, the junction kept 4 bases outside the gene matches. The CDR3 loop is CASSSGTVNEQFF. As DNA, the CDR3 is TGTGCCAGCAGCTCCGGGACAGTTAATGAGCAGTTCTTC.

The rearrangement links TRBV28 to TRBJ1-5; TRBD1 agrees at 8 bases. V lost 3 bases, J lost 9 bases, and 13 bases stayed unmatched. The CDR3 spans 16 residues. CDR1 MDHEN and CDR2 SYDVKM come from the germline V gene. Written as DNA, the CDR3 is TGTGCCAGCAGTTTGGGGGGCGGACAGGGTAGGAGGCCCCAGCATTTT. Its translation: CASSLGGGQGRRPQHF. The full variable domain, its missing parts supplied by reference TRBV28 and TRBJ1-5, is DVKVTQSSRYLVKRTGEKVFLECVQDMDHENMFWYRQDPGLGLRLIYFSYDVKMKEKGDIPEGYSVSREKKERFSLILESASTNQTSMYLCASSLGGGQGRRPQHFGDGTRLSIL.